This T cell receptor beta chain is drawn from a study of shared clonotypes between healthy human individuals. On the study more broadly: The plates for each donor numbered three CD4 naive, three CD4 memory, two CD8 naive and one CD8 memory.

Assay: immunoSEQ multiplex PCR; the TCRdb copy retains only in-frame clones and omits some. The sample consists of 2 million to 2.5 million clones, approximately 95% of them appearing once. Trimming pared 0 bases from V and 9 bases from J, leaving 13 bases between. Germline V CDR1 and CDR2: SGHKS, YYEKEE (reference sequence). This CDR3 region has 14 residues. The chain recombines TRBV5-5 with TRBJ2-1; no reliable D call. This TCR derives from a man between 18 and 35 years old in good health. The sequenced sample consisted of naive CD4+ T cells sorted from blood. Subset specified: CD45RA+ positively selected. CDR3 in DNA: TGTGCCAGCAGCTTGGCCCAAGGGTTGGGTGAGCAGTTCTTC. Its protein is CASSLAQGLGEQFF.